The rows below give T cell receptor beta chains drawn from one sample of a study of regulatory T cells in long-lasting Graves disease. MiXCR, run by TCRdb on the multiplex PCR reads, gives a single entry per CDR3 protein. The sample holds roughly 520,000 distinct CDR3 sequences; 12% are singletons and the top ten take about 8.3%. This sample was also put to use in a study of T cells in Graves' hyperthyroidism and ophthalmopathy.

The input for sequencing was peripheral blood mononuclear cells (PBMCs), taken at new diagnosis, from a patient treated with antithyroid drugs. These TCRs come from a woman in her 30s with Graves disease. Both conserved end residues are part of each CDR3. Each record gives: D gene, clone size, J gene, V gene, CDR3 protein, CDR3 DNA. A D gene is named only where the DNA matches it firmly. Clone size is shown for a subset of rows, as once, few, many or a class of expanded clone.

TRBD1 | many | TRBJ2-2 | TRBV24-1 | CATSEGGITGELFF | TGTGCCACCAGCGAAGGGGGCATCACCGGGGAGCTGTTTTTT
NA | many | TRBJ1-1 | TRBV10-1 | CASSGQPGEEAFF | TGCGCCAGCAGCGGACAGCCGGGGGAGGAAGCTTTCTTT
TRBD2 | many | TRBJ2-1 | TRBV10-3 | CAISESKLGRELGEQFF | TGTGCCATCAGTGAGTCGAAGTTGGGGCGGGAGCTGGGTGAGCAGTTCTTC
NA | many | TRBJ1-1 | TRBV24-1 | CATSDPNTEAFF | TGTGCCACCAGTGACCCCAACACTGAAGCTTTCTTT
NA | NA | TRBJ1-5 | TRBV19 | CASSIVPLVYQPQHF | TGTGCCAGTAGTATAGTACCGTTGGTTTATCAGCCCCAGCATTTT
NA | many | TRBJ2-2 | TRBV3-1 | CASRSTYTGELFF | TGTGCCAGCAGATCGACTTACACCGGGGAGCTGTTTTTT
NA | many | TRBJ2-3 | TRBV3-1 | CASSQDTSTDTQYF | TGTGCCAGCAGCCAAGATACTAGCACAGATACGCAGTATTTT
NA | many | TRBJ2-7 | TRBV5-1 | CASSFSGTVGYEQYF | TGCGCCAGCAGCTTCTCAGGGACGGTCGGATACGAGCAGTACTTC
NA | many | TRBJ1-2 | TRBV11-2 | CASSLESSFYGYTF | TGTGCCAGCAGCTTAGAATCCTCCTTTTATGGCTACACCTTC
TRBD2 | many | TRBJ2-2 | TRBV19 | CASSTAPGLAAGELFF | TGTGCCAGTAGTACAGCCCCGGGACTAGCGGCCGGGGAGCTGTTTTTT
NA | many | TRBJ1-6 | TRBV18 | CASSPSGDSPLHF | TGTGCCAGCTCACCGTCGGGGGATTCACCCCTCCACTTT
NA | many | TRBJ1-6 | TRBV11-2 | CASSADRRAAYNSPLHF | TGTGCCAGCAGCGCAGATCGCAGGGCTGCCTATAATTCACCCCTCCACTTT
NA | NA | TRBJ1-1 | TRBV27 | CASGEGLGGPFF | TGTGCCAGCGGAGAGGGACTCGGGGGACCTTTCTTT
TRBD1 | few | TRBJ2-4 | TRBV3-1 | CASSQAVQGLGIQYF | TGTGCCAGCAGCCAAGCGGTACAGGGGTTGGGCATTCAGTACTTC